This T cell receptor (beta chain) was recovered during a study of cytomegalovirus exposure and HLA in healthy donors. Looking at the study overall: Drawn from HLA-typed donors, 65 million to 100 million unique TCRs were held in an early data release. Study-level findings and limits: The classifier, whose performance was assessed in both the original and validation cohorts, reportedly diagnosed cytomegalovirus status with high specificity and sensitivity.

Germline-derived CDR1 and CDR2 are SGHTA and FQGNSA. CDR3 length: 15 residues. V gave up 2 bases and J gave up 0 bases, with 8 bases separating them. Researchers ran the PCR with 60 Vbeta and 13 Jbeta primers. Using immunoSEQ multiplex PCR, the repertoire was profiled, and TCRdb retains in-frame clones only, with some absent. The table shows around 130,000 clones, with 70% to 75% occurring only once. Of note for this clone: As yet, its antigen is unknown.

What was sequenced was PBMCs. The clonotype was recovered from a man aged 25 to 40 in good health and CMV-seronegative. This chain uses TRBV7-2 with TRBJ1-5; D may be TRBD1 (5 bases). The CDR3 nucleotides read TGTGCCAGCAGCTTATGGGGCCATAGCAATCAGCCCCAGCATTTT. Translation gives CASSLWGHSNQPQHF. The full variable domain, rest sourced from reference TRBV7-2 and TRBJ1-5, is GAGVSQSPSNKVTEKGKDVELRCDPISGHTALYWYRQSLGQGLEFLIYFQGNSAPDKSGLPSDRFSAERTGGSVSTLTIQRTQQEDSAVYLCASSLWGHSNQPQHFGDGTRLSIL.